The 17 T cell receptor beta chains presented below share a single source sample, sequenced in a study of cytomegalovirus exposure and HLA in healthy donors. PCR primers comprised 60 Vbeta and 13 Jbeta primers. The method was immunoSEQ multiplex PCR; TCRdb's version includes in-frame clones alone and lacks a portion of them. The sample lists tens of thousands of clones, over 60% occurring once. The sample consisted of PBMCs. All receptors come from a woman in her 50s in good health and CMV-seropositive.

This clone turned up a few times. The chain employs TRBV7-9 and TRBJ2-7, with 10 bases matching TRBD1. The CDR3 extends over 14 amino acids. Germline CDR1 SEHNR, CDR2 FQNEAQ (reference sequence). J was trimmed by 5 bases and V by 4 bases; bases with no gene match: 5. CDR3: CASSSPGQGNEQYF. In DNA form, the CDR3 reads TGTGCCAGCAGCTCTCCGGGACAGGGGAACGAGCAGTACTTC. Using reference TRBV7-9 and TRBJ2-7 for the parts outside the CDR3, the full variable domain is DTGVSQNPRHKITKRGQNVTFRCDPISEHNRLYWYRQTLGQGPEFLTYFQNEAQLEKSRLLSDRFSAERPKGSFSTLEIQRTEQGDSAMYLCASSSPGQGNEQYFGPGTRLTVT.

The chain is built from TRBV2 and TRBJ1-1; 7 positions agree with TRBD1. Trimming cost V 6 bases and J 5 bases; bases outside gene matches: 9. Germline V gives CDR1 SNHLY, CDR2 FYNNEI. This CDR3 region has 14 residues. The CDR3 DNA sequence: TGTGCCAGCAGAGACGACAGGGCAGGGACTGAAGCTTTCTTT. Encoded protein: CASRDDRAGTEAFF. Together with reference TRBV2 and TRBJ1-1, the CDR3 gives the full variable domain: EPEVTQTPSHQVTQMGQEVILRCVPISNHLYFYWYRQILGQKVEFLVSFYNNEISEKSEIFDDQFSVERPDGSNFTLKIRSTKLEDSAMYFCASRDDRAGTEAFFGQGTRLTVV.

The CDR3 region has the DNA TGTGCCAGCAGCTCTCCGGTCGGGGGGAACTATGGCTACACCTTC. The encoded protein is CASSSPVGGNYGYTF. V usage is TRBV11-2 and J usage is TRBJ1-2; perhaps TRBD1 as D (5 bases). V was pared by 4 bases and J by 2 bases, with 14 bases between. In germline, CDR1 is SGHAT, CDR2 FQNNGV. The CDR3 runs to 15 residues.

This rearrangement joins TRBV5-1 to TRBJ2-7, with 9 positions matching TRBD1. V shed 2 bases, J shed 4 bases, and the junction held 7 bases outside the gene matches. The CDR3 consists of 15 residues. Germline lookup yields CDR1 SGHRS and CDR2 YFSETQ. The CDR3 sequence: CASSLTGTGLYEQYF. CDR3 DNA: TGCGCCAGCAGCTTAACCGGGACAGGGTTGTACGAGCAGTACTTC.

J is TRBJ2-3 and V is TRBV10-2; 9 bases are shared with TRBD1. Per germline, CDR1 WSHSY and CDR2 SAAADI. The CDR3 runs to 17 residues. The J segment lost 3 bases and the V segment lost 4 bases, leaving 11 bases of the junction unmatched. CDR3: CASSAGKQGAVTDTQYF. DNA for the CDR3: TGCGCCAGCAGTGCGGGCAAACAGGGGGCCGTTACAGATACGCAGTATTTT.

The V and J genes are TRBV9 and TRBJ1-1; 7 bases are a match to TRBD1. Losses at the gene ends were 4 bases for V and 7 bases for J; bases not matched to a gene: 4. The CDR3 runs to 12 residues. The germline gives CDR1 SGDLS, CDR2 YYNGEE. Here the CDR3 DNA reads TGTGCCAGCAGCAATCGGGACAGTGAAGCTTTCTTT. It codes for CASSNRDSEAFF.

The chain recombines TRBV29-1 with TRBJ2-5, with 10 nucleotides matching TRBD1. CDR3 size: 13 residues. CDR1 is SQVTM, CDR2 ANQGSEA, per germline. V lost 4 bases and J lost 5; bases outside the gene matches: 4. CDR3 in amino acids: CSVVRGQGETQYF. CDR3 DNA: TGCAGCGTTGTTCGGGGACAGGGGGAGACCCAGTACTTC.

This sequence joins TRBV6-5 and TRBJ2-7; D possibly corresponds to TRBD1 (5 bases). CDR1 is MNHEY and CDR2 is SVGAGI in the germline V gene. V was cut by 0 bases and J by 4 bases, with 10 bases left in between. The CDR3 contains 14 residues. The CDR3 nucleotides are TGTGCCAGCAGTTACTCCGAGACAGATTACGAGCAGTACTTC. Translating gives CASSYSETDYEQYF.

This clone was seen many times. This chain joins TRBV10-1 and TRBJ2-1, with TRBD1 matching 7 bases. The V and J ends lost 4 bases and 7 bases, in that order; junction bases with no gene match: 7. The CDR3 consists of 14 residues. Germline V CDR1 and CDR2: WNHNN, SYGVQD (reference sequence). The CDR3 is CASSATGTGNEQFF. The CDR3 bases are TGCGCCAGCAGTGCGACAGGGACGGGAAATGAGCAGTTCTTC.

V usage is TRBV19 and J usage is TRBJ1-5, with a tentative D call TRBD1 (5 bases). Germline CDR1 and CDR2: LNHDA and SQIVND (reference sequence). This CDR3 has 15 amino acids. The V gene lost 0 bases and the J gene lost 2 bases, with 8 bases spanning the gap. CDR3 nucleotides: TGTGCCAGTAGTATAGACAGGGAAGGCAATCAGCCCCAGCATTTT. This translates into CASSIDREGNQPQHF.

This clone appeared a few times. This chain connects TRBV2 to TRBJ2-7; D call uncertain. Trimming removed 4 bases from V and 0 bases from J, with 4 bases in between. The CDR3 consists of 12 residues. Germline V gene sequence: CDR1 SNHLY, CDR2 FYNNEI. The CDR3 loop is CASSGPSYEQYF. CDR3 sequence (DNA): TGTGCCAGCAGTGGGCCCTCCTACGAGCAGTACTTC. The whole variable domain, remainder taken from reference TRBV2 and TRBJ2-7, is EPEVTQTPSHQVTQMGQEVILRCVPISNHLYFYWYRQILGQKVEFLVSFYNNEISEKSEIFDDQFSVERPDGSNFTLKIRSTKLEDSAMYFCASSGPSYEQYFGPGTRLTVT.

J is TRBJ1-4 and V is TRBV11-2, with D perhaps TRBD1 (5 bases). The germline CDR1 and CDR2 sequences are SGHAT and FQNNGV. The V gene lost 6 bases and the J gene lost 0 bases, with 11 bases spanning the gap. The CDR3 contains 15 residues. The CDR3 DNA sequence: TGTGCCAGCAGACAGGCGACAGCAACTAATGAAAAACTGTTTTTT. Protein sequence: CASRQATATNEKLFF.

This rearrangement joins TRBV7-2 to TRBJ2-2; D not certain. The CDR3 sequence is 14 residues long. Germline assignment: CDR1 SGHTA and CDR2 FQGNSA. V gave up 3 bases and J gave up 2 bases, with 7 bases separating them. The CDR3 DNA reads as TGTGCCAGCAGCTTTTTCCCAAACACCGGGGAGCTGTTTTTT. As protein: CASSFFPNTGELFF.

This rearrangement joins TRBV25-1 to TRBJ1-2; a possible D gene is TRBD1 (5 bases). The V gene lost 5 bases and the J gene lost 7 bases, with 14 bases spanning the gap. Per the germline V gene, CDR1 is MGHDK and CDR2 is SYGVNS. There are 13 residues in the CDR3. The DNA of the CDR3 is TGTGCCAGCAGTTATCCGGGACTTTCTGGCTACACCTTC. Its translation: CASSYPGLSGYTF.

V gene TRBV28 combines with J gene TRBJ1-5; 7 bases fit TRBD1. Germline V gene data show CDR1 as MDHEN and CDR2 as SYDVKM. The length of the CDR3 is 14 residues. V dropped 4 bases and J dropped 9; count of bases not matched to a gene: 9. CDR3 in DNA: TGTGCCAGCAGTTCGACAGGGTGGAGCTCGCCCCAGCATTTT. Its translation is CASSSTGWSSPQHF.

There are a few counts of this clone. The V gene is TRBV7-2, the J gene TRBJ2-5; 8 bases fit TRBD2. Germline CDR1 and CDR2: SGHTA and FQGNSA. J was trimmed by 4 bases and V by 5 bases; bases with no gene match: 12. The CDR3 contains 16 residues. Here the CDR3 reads CASSRGGGGQGETQYF. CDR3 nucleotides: TGTGCCAGCAGCCGGGGGGGCGGGGGTCAGGGAGAGACCCAGTACTTC.

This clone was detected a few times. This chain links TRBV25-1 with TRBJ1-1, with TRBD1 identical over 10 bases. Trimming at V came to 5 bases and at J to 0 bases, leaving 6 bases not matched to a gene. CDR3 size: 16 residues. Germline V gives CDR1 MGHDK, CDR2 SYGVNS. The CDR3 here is CASSPRTGGMNTEAFF. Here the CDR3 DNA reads TGTGCCAGCAGTCCTCGGACAGGGGGAATGAACACTGAAGCTTTCTTT.